This passage covers 5 T cell receptor beta chains from one sample sequenced in a study of cytomegalovirus exposure and HLA in healthy donors. 60 Vbeta and 13 Jbeta primers were used in PCR. Clones were read by immunoSEQ multiplex PCR, and TCRdb kept only the in-frame ones, dropping some. The sample consists of 130,000 or so clones, approximately 87% of them appearing once. Sequenced sample: PBMCs. All receptors derive from a woman in her 30s in good health and CMV-seronegative.

This clone appeared a single time. The chain recombines TRBV7-2 with TRBJ2-1, with D possibly being TRBD1 (5 bases). V shed 2 bases and J shed 8 bases, with 13 bases lying between them. This CDR3 spans 14 amino acids. Germline V gene sequence: CDR1 SGHTA, CDR2 FQGNSA. CDR3 nucleotide sequence: TGTGCCAGCAGCTTAATGGGGCCCGATCATGAGCAGTTCTTC. This gives the protein CASSLMGPDHEQFF.

The chain combines TRBV5-4 with TRBJ1-5; a possible D gene is TRBD1 (6 bases). Germline lookup yields CDR1 SGHNT and CDR2 YYREEE (reference sequence). CDR3 length: 18 residues. The germline V and J ends were trimmed by 3 bases and 5 bases, with 24 bases remaining between them. The CDR3 coding sequence is TGTGCCAGCAGCTCCCCCCCCGGGGGGCGCATTGGAGATCAGCCCCAGCATTTT. This gives the protein CASSSPPGGRIGDQPQHF.

This chain links TRBV4-2 with TRBJ2-4; 7 bases are a match to TRBD2. Germline V CDR1 and CDR2: LGHNA, YNFKEQ. The CDR3 is 17 amino acids. The V segment lost 0 bases and the J segment 0 bases; nucleotides outside the gene matches: 5. The CDR3 loop reads CASSQDSPGGAKNIQYF. As DNA, the CDR3 is TGTGCCAGCAGCCAAGACTCCCCGGGAGGAGCCAAAAACATTCAGTACTTC.

The chain uses TRBV28 and TRBJ1-2, with 7 bases that match TRBD1. The CDR3 is 18 amino acids. V was clipped by 5 bases and J by 0 bases; unmatched bases: 15. Germline-derived CDR1 and CDR2 are MDHEN and SYDVKM. CDR3: CASSPIPEGGLANYGYTF. The CDR3 DNA follows: TGTGCCAGCAGTCCGATACCCGAAGGGGGCCTGGCTAACTATGGCTACACCTTC.

V gene TRBV7-2 combines with J gene TRBJ2-5; 7 bases fit TRBD1. CDR1 and CDR2 (germline): SGHTA, FQGNSA. V lost 2 bases, J lost 5 bases, and 8 bases stayed unmatched. There are 15 residues in the CDR3. DNA for the CDR3: TGTGCCAGCAGCTTATTAAAGGGGGCCGGGGAGACCCAGTACTTC. Amino acids: CASSLLKGAGETQYF. Full variable domain (outside the CDR3, taken from reference TRBV7-2 and TRBJ2-5): GAGVSQSPSNKVTEKGKDVELRCDPISGHTALYWYRQSLGQGLEFLIYFQGNSAPDKSGLPSDRFSAERTGGSVSTLTIQRTQQEDSAVYLCASSLLKGAGETQYFGPGTRLLVL.